A selection of T cell receptor beta chains follows, all from one sample in a study of cytotoxic CD8 clonotypes in ibrutinib-treated CLL. Assay: immunoSEQ multiplex PCR; the TCRdb copy retains only in-frame clones and omits some. The table records some 120,000 clones, approximately 80% of them present only once. This specimen was PBMCs, taken after 24 months of ibrutinib treatment. These receptors were collected from a human donor with chronic lymphocytic leukemia. Both conserved end residues are part of each CDR3. The order of the fields is V gene, CDR3 protein.

TRBV7-2 CASSLGRAGGNQPQHF
TRBV2 CASSEEGTGYTF
TRBV7-9 CASSPGLAEETQYF
TRBV5-4 CASSLNSGNTIYF
TRBV7-2 CASSDRTGGTEAFF
TRBV10-3 CAISATGSGETQYF
TRBV18 CASSPLGNEQFF
TRBV7-2 CASSLQGNTQYF
TRBV6-1 CASSEGSLVTYEQYF
TRBV7-2 CASSLVDTEAFF
TRBV5-6 CASSYEDRGAYGYTF
TRBV5-4 CASSRQGMNTEAFF
TRBV11-3 CASSPRASNTGELFF
TRBV6-1 CASSEGVWDGKINQPQHF
TRBV7-2 CASSQGQTYEQYF
TRBV6-6 CASSRGGTEAFF
TRBV5-1 CASSARDGYYEQYF
TRBV9 CASSVVTDTGELFF
TRBV6-5 CASSPMMAQSHEQYF
TRBV9 CASSPHISGLTYEQYF
TRBV5-4 CASSLTGTGGEQYF
TRBV11-2 CASSQQLQETQYF
TRBV5-1 CASSLPGSEQYF
TRBV5-1 CASSLEGRPGADTQYF
TRBV5-4 CASSWVAGEQETQYF
TRBV18 CASSPLRDIYNEQFF